These T cell receptor beta chains were read from a single sample in a study of shared clonotypes between healthy human individuals. Method: immunoSEQ multiplex PCR; TCRdb's copy keeps in-frame clones and lacks some. The repertoire holds millions of clones, with about 92% as singletons. Sequences were obtained from naive CD8+ T cells from PBMCs. The receptors were sampled from a man aged 18 to 29 in good health. Some clones in this sample may be carry-over from other donors' samples. Each CDR3 is given with its conserved first and last residue.

V gene	J gene	CDR3 protein
TRBV2	TRBJ1-1	CASSGAGDSPNTEAFF
TRBV7-9	TRBJ2-2	CASSPGTAANTGELFF
TRBV27	TRBJ1-5	CASNPDRTNQPQHF
TRBV27	TRBJ2-1	CASSFGSYNEQFF
TRBV29-1	TRBJ1-1	CSVWDGRTTEAFF
TRBV29-1	TRBJ2-4	CSAASGDSLVKNIQYF
TRBV4-1	TRBJ2-7	CASSQDPGLAGYEQYF
TRBV10-1	TRBJ1-1	CASSGQGGPEAFF
TRBV27	TRBJ2-7	CASSLNRAGAGEQYF
TRBV4-2	TRBJ1-5	CASSQIQGVDNQPQHF
TRBV11-2	TRBJ2-1	CASSSRARYNEQFF
TRBV2	TRBJ2-7	CASRGTSGRESYEQYF
TRBV29-1	TRBJ1-2	CSVGRTGFYGYTF
TRBV28	TRBJ2-1	CASSPQDSYNEQFF
TRBV5-3	TRBJ2-1	CARSLVTRKNEQFF
TRBV7-8	TRBJ2-2	CASSLRLAMTGELFF
TRBV5-6	TRBJ2-7	CASSLGGDYEQYF
TRBV7-9	TRBJ2-4	CASSLAIGPGVAKNIQYF
TRBV25-1	TRBJ1-1	CASSEFDSRNTEAFF
TRBV19	TRBJ1-5	CASSMSPQGNQPQHF
TRBV27	TRBJ2-6	CASSLSSRGANVLTF
TRBV5-5	TRBJ2-7	CASSLGAYEQYF
TRBV27	TRBJ1-2	CASSPRRGYGYTF
TRBV15	TRBJ2-7	CATSLAYSYEQYF
TRBV29-1	TRBJ1-2	CSVKTGGSGYTF
TRBV6-6	TRBJ2-7	CASSYSERHEQYF
TRBV28	TRBJ2-7	CASSLRGAYEQYF
TRBV28	TRBJ2-5	CASSPSDRTQETQYF
TRBV5-4	TRBJ2-7	CASSLRRESYYEQYF
TRBV29-1	TRBJ2-7	CSVDNWTSGGSYEQYF
TRBV6-1	TRBJ2-7	CASSEAGGLAVAYEQYF
TRBV28	TRBJ1-1	CASSQLGILNTEAFF
TRBV28	TRBJ1-5	CASRLEGGGNQPQHF
TRBV7-9	TRBJ1-5	CASGGPNQPQHF
TRBV5-8	TRBJ2-2	CASSLGAEGLFF
TRBV19	TRBJ2-1	CASSLGTSGRTEQFF
TRBV2	TRBJ2-1	CASRGTSGRSSYNEQFF
TRBV7-2	TRBJ1-2	CASSLGGTEGYGYTF
TRBV28	TRBJ1-5	CASSPLRGDQPQHF
TRBV5-1	TRBJ2-1	CASSPVAGGTYNEQFF
TRBV7-3	TRBJ2-3	CASSLAGTADTQYF
TRBV5-1	TRBJ2-1	CASSLAKGVNEQFF
TRBV7-9	TRBJ2-5	CASLGQGYQETQYF
TRBV7-3	TRBJ2-7	CASSTTEYEQYF